The text below deals with one TCR beta chain. The sample comes from a study of blood T cell repertoires in COVID-19. Study-level information: T cells, B-cell-depleted T cells, or PBMCs provided the cDNA or gDNA that served as material.

Self-reported history from a screening survey and questionnaire set each donor's cohort. The authors' processing: Estimation of nucleated cell counts was performed using reference gene primer amplification. Clones were read by immunoSEQ multiplex PCR, and TCRdb kept only the in-frame ones, dropping some. That table furnishes V, J and clone size, whereas the DNA furnished D and trimming. The sample has some 200,000 clones; approximately 86% are singletons. This sequence was found in a woman aged 60-70 years with acute COVID-19. The source material was PBMCs or T cells enriched from blood (not recorded which).

CDR3 bases: TGTGCCACCAGTGACCCGGACAGGGTCACAGATACGCAGTATTTT. This gives the protein CATSDPDRVTDTQYF. The rearrangement uses TRBV24-1 and TRBJ2-3, with 8 positions matching TRBD1. This CDR3 comprises 15 residues. In germline, CDR1 is KGHDR, CDR2 SFDVKD. The ends lost 4 bases at V and 2 bases at J; junction bases unmatched: 4.